Included here is one TCR beta chain sequence, with context. The data are from a study of blood T cell repertoires in COVID-19. On the study more broadly: The samples span acute and convalescent COVID-19 from the United States, Italy and Spain. PBMCs, B-cell-depleted T cells, or T cells provided the cDNA or gDNA that made up the material.

Authors' processing steps: Amplification of reference gene primers was used by the study to estimate nucleated cell counts. Clones were read by immunoSEQ multiplex PCR, and TCRdb kept only the in-frame ones, dropping some. Clonal size and the V and J genes are those of that table, whereas D and trimming came from the DNA. This table holds about 90,000 clones, about three quarters found once. The sequenced sample consisted of peripheral blood. The sequence was obtained from a man between 65 and 85 years old with acute or convalescent COVID-19.

The CDR3: CASSLSAGGGYTF. DNA of the CDR3: TGTGCCAGCAGTTTATCCGCGGGAGGTGGCTACACCTTC. This chain joins TRBV27 and TRBJ1-2, with unresolved D. V gave up 0 bases and J gave up 7 bases, with 9 bases separating them. CDR3 length equals 13 residues. Per germline, CDR1 MNHEY and CDR2 SMNVEV (reference sequence).